This T cell receptor (beta chain) was observed in a study of tumor and adjacent non-tumor tissue in lung cancer. On the study more broadly: Patients comprised 12 adenocarcinoma, a couple of squamous cell carcinoma and 1 small cell lung cancer.

A modified ARM-PCR protocol with three rounds of nested PCR amplified TCRbeta. TCRdb called the multiplex PCR reads again in MiXCR, with one record for every CDR3 protein. The table includes roughly 120,000 distinct CDR3 sequences, around 57% detected once. The template was RNA from unsorted bulk tissue. More than 3 cm separated this lung sample from the edge of the tumor. The CDR3 contains 15 residues. Germline V gene data show CDR1 as ENHRY and CDR2 as SYGVKD. At least ten counts were recorded for this clonotype. At one end the junction does not follow the germline gene, possibly because of a read error.

The sequence was obtained from a man in his 60s with non-small cell lung cancer. Sequences were obtained from distant non-tumor lung tissue. The genes are TRBV10-3 and TRBJ1-6, with 10 bases matching TRBD1. The CDR3 DNA sequence: TGTGCCATCGGTGACCGGGACAGGGGAGATTCACCCCTCCACTTT. Translation gives CAIGDRDRGDSPLHF.